This T cell receptor (beta chain) was retrieved from a study of T-cell memory formation after mild COVID-19. As regards this clonotype: Its specificity is not known.

One entry per CDR3 protein, called by TCRdb with MiXCR from the 5' RACE reads. The sample has some 350,000 distinct CDR3 sequences; approximately 15% are singletons. Findings of the study overall: Cross-reactive memory seemingly joined, as some responding clones were found in pre-infection memory. Those CD4+ clones that contracted were mainly in CM and EM (CD8+ ones in EMRA).

The CDR3 has 15 amino acids. Germline loops: CDR1 MDHEN, CDR2 SYDVKM. Trimming removed 6 bases from V and 4 bases from J; junction bases left unmatched: 9. The origin of this receptor is a man in his late teens or twenties who had mild COVID-19 (a few samples of this study predate the infection). Cell type and time point are not known. This chain uses TRBV28 with TRBJ1-5; TRBD1 matches at 7 bases. Sequenced sample: PBMCs or a T cell subset sorted from them (not recorded which). CDR3 in DNA: TGTGCCAGCAGGGGACTCCCACAGGGGAATCAGCCCCAGCATTTT. Its protein is CASRGLPQGNQPQHF.